This T cell receptor beta chain is drawn from a study of blood T cell repertoires in COVID-19. Study context: Some COVID-19 samples were acute and others convalescent; all came from the United States, Italy and Spain.

The CDR3 has 11 amino acids. V was pared by 3 bases and J by 9 bases, with 6 bases between. Germline V gives CDR1 SEHNR, CDR2 FQNEAQ (reference sequence). Assay: immunoSEQ multiplex PCR; the TCRdb copy retains only in-frame clones and omits some. Here the sample spans 150,000 to 200,000 clones, about 87% being singletons. This clonotype was sampled from a man aged 55 to 70 with acute or convalescent COVID-19. The V gene is TRBV7-9, the J gene TRBJ2-1; D gene uncertain. Sequencing was performed on peripheral blood. CDR3 in DNA: TGTGCCAGCAGCTTCGTTATTGAGCAGTTCTTC. Its translation is CASSFVIEQFF. The variable domain in full, with the rest retrieved from reference TRBV7-9 and TRBJ2-1, is DTGVSQNPRHKITKRGQNVTFRCDPISEHNRLYWYRQTLGQGPEFLTYFQNEAQLEKSRLLSDRFSAERPKGSFSTLEIQRTEQGDSAMYLCASSFVIEQFFGPGTRLTVL.